This entry is about one T cell receptor (beta chain). What it binds is not known. The data are from a study of early T cells in non-severe SARS-CoV-2 infection. The overall study: Sequencing of unsorted whole blood was done on bulk RNA, leaving chains unpaired.

Study outcomes and limitations: VDJdb matching skewed toward anti-spike CD8 responses, missing private and CD4 specificities.

Separate cDNA molecules each had unique molecular identifiers attached to them. TCRdb itself ran the 5' RACE reads through MiXCR, one entry per CDR3 protein. Among about 97,000 distinct CDR3 sequences, 9.5% to 11% were seen once, and the ten largest hold approximately 4.5%. CDR3 length equals 13 residues. V lost 6 bases to trimming and J lost 9 bases, with 15 bases between them. Germline V gives CDR1 ENHRY, CDR2 SYGVKD. The origin of this receptor is an adult who was a healthcare worker with PCR-confirmed SARS-CoV-2 infection or an uninfected control (not recorded which). The chain is built from TRBV10-3 and TRBJ2-1; D is possibly TRBD1 (6 bases). Here the sequenced sample was whole blood, taken at baseline. CDR3 loop: CAISLDRSGEQFF. In nucleotides, the CDR3 is TGTGCCATCAGCCTCGACAGGTCTGGTGAGCAGTTCTTC.